This T cell receptor beta chain was obtained from a study of T cell changes during pregnancy in multiple sclerosis. Data came from immunoSEQ multiplex PCR; TCRdb stores just in-frame clones and leaves some out. The table records 15,000 or so clones, 84% of them present only once. CDR1 and CDR2 (germline): DFQATT, SNEGSKA (reference sequence). V lost 2 bases, J lost 2 bases, and 3 bases lay in between. The CDR3 extends over 11 amino acids. This sequence originates from a female donor in good health, enrolled as a control in a pregnancy study. Specimen: CD8+ T cells from peripheral blood mononuclear cells, collected in the second trimester of pregnancy. The chain recombines TRBV20-1 with TRBJ1-2; D ambiguous. The CDR3 reads CSARLNYGYTF. CDR3 nucleotides: TGCAGTGCTAGACTCAACTATGGCTACACCTTC.